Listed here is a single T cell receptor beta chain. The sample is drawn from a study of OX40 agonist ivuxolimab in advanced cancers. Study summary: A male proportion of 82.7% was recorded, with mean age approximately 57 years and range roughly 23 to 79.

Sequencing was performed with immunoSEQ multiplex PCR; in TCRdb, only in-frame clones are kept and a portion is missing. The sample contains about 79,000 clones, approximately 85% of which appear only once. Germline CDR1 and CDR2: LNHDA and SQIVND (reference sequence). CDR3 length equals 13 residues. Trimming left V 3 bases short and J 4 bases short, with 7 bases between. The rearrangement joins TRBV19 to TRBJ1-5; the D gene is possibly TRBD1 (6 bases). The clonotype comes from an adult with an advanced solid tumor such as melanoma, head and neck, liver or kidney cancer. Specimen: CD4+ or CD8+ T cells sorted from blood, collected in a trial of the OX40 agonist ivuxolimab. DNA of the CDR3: TGTGCCAGTAGTATTACAGGGAATCAGCCCCAGCATTTT. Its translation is CASSITGNQPQHF.